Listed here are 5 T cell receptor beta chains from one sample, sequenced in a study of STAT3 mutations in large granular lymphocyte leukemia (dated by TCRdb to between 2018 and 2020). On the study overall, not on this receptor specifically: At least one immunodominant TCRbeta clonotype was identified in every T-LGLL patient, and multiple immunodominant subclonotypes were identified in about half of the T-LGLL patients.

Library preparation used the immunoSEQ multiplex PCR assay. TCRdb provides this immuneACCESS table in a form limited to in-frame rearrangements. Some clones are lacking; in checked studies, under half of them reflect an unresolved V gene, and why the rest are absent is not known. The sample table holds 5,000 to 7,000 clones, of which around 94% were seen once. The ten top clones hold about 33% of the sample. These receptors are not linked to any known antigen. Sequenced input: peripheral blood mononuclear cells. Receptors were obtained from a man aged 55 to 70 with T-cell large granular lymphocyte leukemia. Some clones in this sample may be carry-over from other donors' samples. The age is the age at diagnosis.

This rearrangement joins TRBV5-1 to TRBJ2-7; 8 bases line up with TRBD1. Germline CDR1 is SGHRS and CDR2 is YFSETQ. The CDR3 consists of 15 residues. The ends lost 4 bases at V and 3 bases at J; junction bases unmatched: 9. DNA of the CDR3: TGCGCCAGCAGCCTAGGACAGGGAATTGTCTACGAGCAGTACTTC. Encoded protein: CASSLGQGIVYEQYF.

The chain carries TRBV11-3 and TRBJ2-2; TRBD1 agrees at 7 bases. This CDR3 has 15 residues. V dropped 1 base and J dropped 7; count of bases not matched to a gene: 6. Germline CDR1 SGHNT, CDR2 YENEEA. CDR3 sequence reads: CASSLGQGRVGELFF. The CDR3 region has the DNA TGTGCCAGCAGCTTAGGACAGGGAAGGGTCGGGGAGCTGTTTTTT. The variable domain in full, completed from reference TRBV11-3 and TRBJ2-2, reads EAGVVQSPRYKIIEKKQPVAFWCNPISGHNTLYWYLQNLGQGPELLIRYENEEAVDDSQLPKDRFSAERLKGVDSTLKIQPAELGDSAVYLCASSLGQGRVGELFFGEGSRLTVL.

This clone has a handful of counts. This CDR3 reads CASSFSPTEAFF. CDR3 DNA: TGTGCCAGCAGCTTTAGCCCCACTGAAGCTTTCTTT. The chain joins TRBV5-4 to TRBJ1-1; no reliable D call. Trimming took off 2 bases at V and 4 bases at J, with 6 bases between the two ends. The CDR3 runs to 12 residues. From germline, CDR1 is SGHNT and CDR2 YYREEE (reference sequence).

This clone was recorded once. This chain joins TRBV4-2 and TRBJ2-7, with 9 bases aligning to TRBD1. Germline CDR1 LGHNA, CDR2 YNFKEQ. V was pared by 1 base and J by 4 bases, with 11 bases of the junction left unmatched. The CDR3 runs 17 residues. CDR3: CASSQVTGTDRGYEQYF. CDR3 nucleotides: TGTGCCAGCAGCCAAGTGACAGGAACAGACAGGGGGTACGAGCAGTACTTC.

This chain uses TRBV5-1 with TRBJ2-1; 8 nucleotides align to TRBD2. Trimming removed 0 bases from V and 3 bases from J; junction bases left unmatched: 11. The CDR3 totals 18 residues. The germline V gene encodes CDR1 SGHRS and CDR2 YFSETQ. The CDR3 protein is CASSLVAASGSVYNEQFF. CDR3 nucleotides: TGCGCCAGCAGCTTGGTCGCGGCTAGCGGGTCCGTCTACAATGAGCAGTTCTTC.